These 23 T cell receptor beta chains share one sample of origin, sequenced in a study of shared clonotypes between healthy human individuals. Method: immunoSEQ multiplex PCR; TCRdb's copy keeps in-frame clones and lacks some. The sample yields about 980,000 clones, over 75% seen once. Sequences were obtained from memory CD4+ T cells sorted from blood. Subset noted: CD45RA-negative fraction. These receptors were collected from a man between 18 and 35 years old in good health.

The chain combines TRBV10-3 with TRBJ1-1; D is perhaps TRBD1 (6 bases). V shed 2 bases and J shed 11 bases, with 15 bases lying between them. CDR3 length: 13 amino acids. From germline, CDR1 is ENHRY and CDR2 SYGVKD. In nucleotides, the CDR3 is TGTGCCATCAGTGAGCCAGGGACATTCGGGGCTTTCTTT. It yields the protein CAISEPGTFGAFF.

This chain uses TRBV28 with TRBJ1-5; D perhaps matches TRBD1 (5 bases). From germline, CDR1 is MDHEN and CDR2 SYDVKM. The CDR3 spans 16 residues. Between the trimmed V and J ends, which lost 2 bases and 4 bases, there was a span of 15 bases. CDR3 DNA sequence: TGTGCCAGCAGTTTAAGCCCCCGGGCAGGGAATCAGCCCCAGCATTTT. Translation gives CASSLSPRAGNQPQHF.

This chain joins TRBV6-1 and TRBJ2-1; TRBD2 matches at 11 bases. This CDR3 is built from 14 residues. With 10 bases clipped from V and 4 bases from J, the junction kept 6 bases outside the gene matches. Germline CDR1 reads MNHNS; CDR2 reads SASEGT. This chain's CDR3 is CANRGTSGYNEQFF. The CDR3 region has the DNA TGTGCCAACCGGGGGACTAGCGGTTACAATGAGCAGTTCTTC.

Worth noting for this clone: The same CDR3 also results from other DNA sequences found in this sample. CDR3 DNA: TGTGCCAGCAGCTTAGACGGAGGGGGGCTATACGAGCAGTACTTC. The encoded protein is CASSLDGGGLYEQYF. The J gene is TRBJ2-7, the V gene TRBV7-2, with D perhaps being TRBD1 or TRBD2 (6 bases each). Germline assignment: CDR1 SGHTA and CDR2 FQGNSA. This CDR3 is 15 amino acids long. Trimming cost V 1 base and J 4 bases, with 14 bases left between them.

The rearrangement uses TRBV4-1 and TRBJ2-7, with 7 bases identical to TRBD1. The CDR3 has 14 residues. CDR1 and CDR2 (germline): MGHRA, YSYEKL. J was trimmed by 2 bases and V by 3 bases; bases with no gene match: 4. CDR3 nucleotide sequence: TGCGCCAGCAGCCAGCTAGGACAGGCCTACGAGCAGTACTTC. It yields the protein CASSQLGQAYEQYF.

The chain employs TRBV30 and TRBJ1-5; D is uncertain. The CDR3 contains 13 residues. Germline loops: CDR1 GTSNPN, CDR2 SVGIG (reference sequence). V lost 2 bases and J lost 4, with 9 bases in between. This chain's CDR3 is CAWSITANQPQHF. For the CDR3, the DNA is TGTGCCTGGAGTATTACAGCGAATCAGCCCCAGCATTTT.

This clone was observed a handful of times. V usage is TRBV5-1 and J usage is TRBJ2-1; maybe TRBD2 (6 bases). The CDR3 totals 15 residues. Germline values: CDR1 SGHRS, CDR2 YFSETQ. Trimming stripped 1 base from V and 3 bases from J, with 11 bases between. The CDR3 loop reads CASSLNGGDYNEQFF. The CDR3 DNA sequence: TGCGCCAGCAGCTTGAATGGCGGGGACTACAATGAGCAGTTCTTC.

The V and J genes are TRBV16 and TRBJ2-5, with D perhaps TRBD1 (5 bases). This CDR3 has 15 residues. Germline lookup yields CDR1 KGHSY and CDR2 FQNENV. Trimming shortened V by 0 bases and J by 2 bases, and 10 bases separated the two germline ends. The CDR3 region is CASSQSRTSQETQYF. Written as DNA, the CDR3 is TGTGCCAGCAGCCAATCGCGGACAAGTCAAGAGACCCAGTACTTC.

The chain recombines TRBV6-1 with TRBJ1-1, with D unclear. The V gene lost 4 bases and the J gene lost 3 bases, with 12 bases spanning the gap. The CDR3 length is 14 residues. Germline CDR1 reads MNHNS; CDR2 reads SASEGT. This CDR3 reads CASSGHAGYTEAFF. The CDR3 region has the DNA TGTGCCAGCAGTGGACATGCGGGGTACACTGAAGCTTTCTTT.

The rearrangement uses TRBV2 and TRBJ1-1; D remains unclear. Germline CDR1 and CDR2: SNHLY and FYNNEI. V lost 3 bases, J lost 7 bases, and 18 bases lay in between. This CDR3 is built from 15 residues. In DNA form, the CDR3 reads TGTGCCAGCAGTGAGAGGTCCCCCGTTATTTTTGAAGCTTTCTTT. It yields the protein CASSERSPVIFEAFF. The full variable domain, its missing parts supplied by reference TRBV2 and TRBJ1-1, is EPEVTQTPSHQVTQMGQEVILRCVPISNHLYFYWYRQILGQKVEFLVSFYNNEISEKSEIFDDQFSVERPDGSNFTLKIRSTKLEDSAMYFCASSERSPVIFEAFFGQGTRLTVV.

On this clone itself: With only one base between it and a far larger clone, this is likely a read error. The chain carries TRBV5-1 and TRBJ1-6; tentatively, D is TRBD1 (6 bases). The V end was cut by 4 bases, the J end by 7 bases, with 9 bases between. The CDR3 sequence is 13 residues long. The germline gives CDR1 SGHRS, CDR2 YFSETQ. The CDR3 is CASSPGQNSPLHF. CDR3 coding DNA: TGCGCCAGCAGCCCCGGACAGAATTCACCCCTCCACTTT.

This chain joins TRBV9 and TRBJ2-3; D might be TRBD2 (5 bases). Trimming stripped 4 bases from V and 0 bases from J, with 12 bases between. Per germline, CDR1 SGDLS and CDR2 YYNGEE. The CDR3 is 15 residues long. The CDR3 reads CASSTAGLSTDTQYF. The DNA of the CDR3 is TGTGCCAGCAGCACCGCGGGCCTTAGCACAGATACGCAGTATTTT.

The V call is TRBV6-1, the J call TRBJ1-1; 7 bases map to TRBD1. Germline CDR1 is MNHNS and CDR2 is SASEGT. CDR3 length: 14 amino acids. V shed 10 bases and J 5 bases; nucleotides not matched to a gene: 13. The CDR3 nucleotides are TGTGCCACAGACAGGGTGGCTTTTGAGACTGAAGCTTTCTTT. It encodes CATDRVAFETEAFF.

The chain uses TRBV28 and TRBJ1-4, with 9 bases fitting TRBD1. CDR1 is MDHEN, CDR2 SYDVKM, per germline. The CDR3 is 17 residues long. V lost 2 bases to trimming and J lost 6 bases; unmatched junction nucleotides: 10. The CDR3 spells CASSLNLQGAVYEKLFF. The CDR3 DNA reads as TGTGCCAGCAGTTTAAACTTACAGGGGGCGGTGTATGAAAAACTGTTTTTT.

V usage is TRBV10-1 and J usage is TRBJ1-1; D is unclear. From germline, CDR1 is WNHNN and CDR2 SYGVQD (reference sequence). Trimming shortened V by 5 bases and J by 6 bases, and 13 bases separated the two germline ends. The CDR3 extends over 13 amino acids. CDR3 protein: CASSRGRVAEAFF. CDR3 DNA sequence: TGCGCCAGCAGTCGCGGTAGGGTTGCTGAAGCTTTCTTT.

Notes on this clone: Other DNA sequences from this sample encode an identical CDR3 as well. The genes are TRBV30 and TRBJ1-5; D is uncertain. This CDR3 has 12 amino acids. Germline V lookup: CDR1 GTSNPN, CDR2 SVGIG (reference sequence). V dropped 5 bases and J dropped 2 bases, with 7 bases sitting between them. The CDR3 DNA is TGTGCCTGGGGAACCGGCAATCAGCCCCAGCATTTT. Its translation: CAWGTGNQPQHF.

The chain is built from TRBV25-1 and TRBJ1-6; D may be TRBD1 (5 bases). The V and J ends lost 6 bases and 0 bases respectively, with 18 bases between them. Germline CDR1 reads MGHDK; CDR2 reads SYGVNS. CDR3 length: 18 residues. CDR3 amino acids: CASRSQGRQSSYNSPLHF. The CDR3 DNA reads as TGTGCCAGCAGGAGCCAGGGACGGCAGAGCTCCTATAATTCACCCCTCCACTTT.

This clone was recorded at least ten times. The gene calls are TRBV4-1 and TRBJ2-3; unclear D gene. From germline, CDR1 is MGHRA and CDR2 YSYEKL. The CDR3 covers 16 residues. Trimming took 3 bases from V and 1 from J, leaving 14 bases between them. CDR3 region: CASSQPFARGTDTQYF. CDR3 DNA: TGCGCCAGCAGCCAGCCCTTCGCCCGGGGCACAGATACGCAGTATTTT.

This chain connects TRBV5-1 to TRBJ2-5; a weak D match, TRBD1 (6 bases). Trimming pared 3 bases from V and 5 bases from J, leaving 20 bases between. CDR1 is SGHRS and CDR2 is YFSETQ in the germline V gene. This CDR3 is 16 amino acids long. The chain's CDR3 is CASSSSPTGGMETQYF. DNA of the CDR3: TGCGCCAGCAGCTCGTCCCCGACAGGCGGTATGGAGACCCAGTACTTC.

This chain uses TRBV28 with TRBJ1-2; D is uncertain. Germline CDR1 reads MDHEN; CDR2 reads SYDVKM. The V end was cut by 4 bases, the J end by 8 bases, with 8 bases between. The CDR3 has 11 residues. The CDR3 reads CASSSIEGYTF. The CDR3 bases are TGTGCCAGCAGTTCCATAGAAGGCTACACCTTC.

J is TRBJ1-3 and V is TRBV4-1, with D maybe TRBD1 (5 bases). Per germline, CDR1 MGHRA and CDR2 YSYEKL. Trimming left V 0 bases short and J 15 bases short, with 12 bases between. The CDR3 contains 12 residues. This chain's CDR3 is CASSQDGRGRYF. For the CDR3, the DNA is TGCGCCAGCAGCCAAGATGGGAGGGGAAGATATTTT.

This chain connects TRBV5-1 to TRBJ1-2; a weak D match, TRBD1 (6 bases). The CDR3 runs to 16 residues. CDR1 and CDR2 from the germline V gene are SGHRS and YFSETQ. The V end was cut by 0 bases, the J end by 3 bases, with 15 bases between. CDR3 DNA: TGCGCCAGCAGCTTGGAAACCCCGGGGGGCCACTATGGCTACACCTTC. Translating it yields CASSLETPGGHYGYTF.

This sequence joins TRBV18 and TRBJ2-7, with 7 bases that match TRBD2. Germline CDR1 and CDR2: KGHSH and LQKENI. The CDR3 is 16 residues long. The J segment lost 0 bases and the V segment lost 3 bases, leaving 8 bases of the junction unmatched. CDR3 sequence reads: CASSPIGSGVSYEQYF. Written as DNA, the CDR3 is TGTGCCAGCTCACCCATAGGGAGCGGGGTCTCCTACGAGCAGTACTTC.